This T cell receptor (beta chain) comes out of a study of blood T cell repertoires in COVID-19. Study-wide context: Sites across the United States, Italy and Spain contributed samples from acute and convalescent COVID-19.

There are a few counts of this clone. Between the trimmed V and J ends, which lost 4 bases and 2 bases, there was a span of 12 bases. The CDR3 contains 14 residues. The germline gives CDR1 GTSNPN, CDR2 SVGIG (reference sequence). TCRdb's table, derived via immunoSEQ multiplex PCR, lists solely in-frame clones and lacks some. This table has more than 100,000 clones, about 79% appearing once. The source of this sequence is a woman in her 70s with acute or convalescent COVID-19. The chain links TRBV30 to TRBJ1-3, with D unresolved. Sequencing used peripheral blood. The CDR3 here is CAWKQLVTGNTIYF. The CDR3 nucleotides read TGTGCCTGGAAACAGTTGGTAACTGGAAACACCATATATTTT.